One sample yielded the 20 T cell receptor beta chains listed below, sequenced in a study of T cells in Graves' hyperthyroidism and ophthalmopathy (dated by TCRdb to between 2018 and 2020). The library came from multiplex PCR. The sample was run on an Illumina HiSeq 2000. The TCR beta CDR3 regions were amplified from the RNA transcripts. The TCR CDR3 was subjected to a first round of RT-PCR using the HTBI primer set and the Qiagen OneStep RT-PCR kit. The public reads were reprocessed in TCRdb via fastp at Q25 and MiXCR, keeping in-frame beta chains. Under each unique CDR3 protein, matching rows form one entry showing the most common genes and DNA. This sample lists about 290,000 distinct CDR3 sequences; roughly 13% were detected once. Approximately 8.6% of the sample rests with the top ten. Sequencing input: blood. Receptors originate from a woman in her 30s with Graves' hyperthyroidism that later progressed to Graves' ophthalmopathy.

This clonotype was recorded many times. The CDR3, as DNA: TGTGCCAGCAGCTTAGCGCCCTCACAGGGGGGGCCCTTCACCGGGGAGCTGTTTTTT. Translating gives CASSLAPSQGGPFTGELFF. The genes are TRBV11-1 and TRBJ2-2; D is perhaps TRBD1 (8 bases). The CDR3 is made up of 19 amino acids. Germline loops: CDR1 SGHAT, CDR2 FQDESV (reference sequence). V shed 0 bases and J shed 4 bases, with 21 bases lying between them.

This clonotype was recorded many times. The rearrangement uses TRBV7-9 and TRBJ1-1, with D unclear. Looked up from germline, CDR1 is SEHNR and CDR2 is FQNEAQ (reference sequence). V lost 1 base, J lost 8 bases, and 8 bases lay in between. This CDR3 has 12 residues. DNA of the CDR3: TGTGCCAGCAGCTTAGGGGCCCTAGAAGCTTTCTTT. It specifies CASSLGALEAFF. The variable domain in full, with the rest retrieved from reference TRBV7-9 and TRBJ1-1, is DTGVSQNPRHKITKRGQNVTFRCDPISEHNRLYWYRQTLGQGPEFLTYFQNEAQLEKSRLLSDRFSAERPKGSFSTLEIQRTEQGDSAMYLCASSLGALEAFFGQGTRLTVV.

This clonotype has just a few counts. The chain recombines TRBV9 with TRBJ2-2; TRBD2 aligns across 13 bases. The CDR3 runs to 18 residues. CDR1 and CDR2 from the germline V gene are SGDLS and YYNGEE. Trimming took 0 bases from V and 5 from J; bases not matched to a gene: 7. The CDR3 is CASSVDRGLAGVTGELFF. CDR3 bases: TGTGCCAGCAGCGTAGATCGAGGACTAGCGGGAGTAACCGGGGAGCTGTTTTTT.

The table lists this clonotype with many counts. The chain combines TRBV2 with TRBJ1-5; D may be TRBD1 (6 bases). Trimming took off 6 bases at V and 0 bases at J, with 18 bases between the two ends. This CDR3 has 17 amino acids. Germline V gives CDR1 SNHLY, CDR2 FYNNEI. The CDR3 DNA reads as TGTGCCAGCAGGCCAGACATAGGGGGATATAGCAATCAGCCCCAGCATTTT. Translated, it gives CASRPDIGGYSNQPQHF.

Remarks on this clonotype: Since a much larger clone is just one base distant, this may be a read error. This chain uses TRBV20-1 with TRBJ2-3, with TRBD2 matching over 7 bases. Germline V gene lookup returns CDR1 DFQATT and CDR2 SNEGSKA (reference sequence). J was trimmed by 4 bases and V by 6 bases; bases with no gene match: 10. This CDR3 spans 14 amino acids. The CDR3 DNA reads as TGCAGTGCCCCGGGACTCACTAGCGCAGATACGCAGTATTTT. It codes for CSAPGLTSADTQYF.

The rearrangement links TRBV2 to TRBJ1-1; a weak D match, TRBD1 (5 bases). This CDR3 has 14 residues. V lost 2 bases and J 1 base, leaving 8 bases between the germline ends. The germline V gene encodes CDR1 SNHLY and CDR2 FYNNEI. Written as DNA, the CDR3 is TGTGCCAGCAGTGAAATGGGGGGGAACACTGAAGCTTTCTTT. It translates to CASSEMGGNTEAFF.

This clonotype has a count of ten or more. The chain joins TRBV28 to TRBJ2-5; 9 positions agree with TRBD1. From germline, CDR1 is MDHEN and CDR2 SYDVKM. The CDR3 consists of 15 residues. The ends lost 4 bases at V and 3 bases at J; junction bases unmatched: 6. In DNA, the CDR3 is TGTGCCAGCAGTTCCTACGGACAGGGGAAAGAGACCCAGTACTTC. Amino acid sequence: CASSSYGQGKETQYF.

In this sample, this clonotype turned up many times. The CDR3 is CASSRTTQWWDTGELFF. The CDR3 DNA follows: TGTGCCAGCAGTCGGACGACTCAATGGTGGGACACCGGGGAGCTGTTTTTT. The J gene is TRBJ2-2, the V gene TRBV25-1; unclear D gene. The length of the CDR3 is 17 residues. The germline V gene encodes CDR1 MGHDK and CDR2 SYGVNS. Deletions cut 5 bases from V and 3 bases from J, with 19 bases between. Variable domain in full (rest from reference TRBV25-1 and TRBJ2-2): EADIYQTPRYLVIGTGKKITLECSQTMGHDKMYWYQQDPGMELHLIHYSYGVNSTEKGDLSSESTVSRIRTEHFPLTLESARPSHTSQYLCASSRTTQWWDTGELFFGEGSRLTVL.

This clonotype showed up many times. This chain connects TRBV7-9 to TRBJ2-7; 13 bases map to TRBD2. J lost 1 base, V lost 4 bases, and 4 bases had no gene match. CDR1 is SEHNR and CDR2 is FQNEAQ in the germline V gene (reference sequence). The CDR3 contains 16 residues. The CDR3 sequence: CASSYEGLAGSYEQYF. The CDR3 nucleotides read TGTGCCAGCAGCTACGAGGGACTAGCGGGGTCCTACGAGCAGTACTTC.

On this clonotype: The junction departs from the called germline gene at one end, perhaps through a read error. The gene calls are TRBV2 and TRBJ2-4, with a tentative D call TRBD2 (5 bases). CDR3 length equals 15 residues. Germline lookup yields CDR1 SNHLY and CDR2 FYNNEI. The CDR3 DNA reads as TGTGCCAGCAGTGCACTAGGGTTGGCCAAAAGCATTCAGTACTTC. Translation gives CASSALGLAKSIQYF. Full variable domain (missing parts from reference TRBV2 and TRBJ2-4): EPEVTQTPSHQVTQMGQEVILRCVPISNHLYFYWYRQILGQKVEFLVSFYNNEISEKSEIFDDQFSVERPDGSNFTLKIRSTKLEDSAMYFCASSALGLAKSIQYFGAGTRLSVL.

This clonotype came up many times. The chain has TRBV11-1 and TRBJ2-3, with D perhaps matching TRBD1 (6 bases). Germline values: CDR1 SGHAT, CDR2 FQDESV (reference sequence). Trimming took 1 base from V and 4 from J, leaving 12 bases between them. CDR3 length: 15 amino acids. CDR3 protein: CASSLEAGAADTQYF. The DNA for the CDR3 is TGTGCCAGCAGCTTAGAGGCAGGGGCGGCAGATACGCAGTATTTT.

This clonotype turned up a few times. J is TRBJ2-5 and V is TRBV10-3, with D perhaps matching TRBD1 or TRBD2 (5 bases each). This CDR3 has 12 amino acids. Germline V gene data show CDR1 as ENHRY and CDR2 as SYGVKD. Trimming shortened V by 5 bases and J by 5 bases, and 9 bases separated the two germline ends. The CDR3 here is CAISREGETQYF. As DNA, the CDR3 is TGTGCCATCAGTCGAGAGGGGGAGACCCAGTACTTC.

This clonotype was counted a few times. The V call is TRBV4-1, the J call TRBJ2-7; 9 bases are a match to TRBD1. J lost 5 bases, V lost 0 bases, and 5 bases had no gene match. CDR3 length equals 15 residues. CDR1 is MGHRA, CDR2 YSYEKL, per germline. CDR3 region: CASSQDPGQGNEQYF. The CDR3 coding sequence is TGCGCCAGCAGCCAAGACCCGGGACAGGGAAACGAGCAGTACTTC.

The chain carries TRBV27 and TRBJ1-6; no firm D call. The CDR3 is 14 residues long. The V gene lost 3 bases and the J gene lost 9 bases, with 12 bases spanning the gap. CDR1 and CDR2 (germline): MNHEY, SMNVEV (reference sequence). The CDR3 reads CASSFGPDGSPLHF. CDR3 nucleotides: TGTGCCAGCAGTTTTGGACCCGACGGTTCACCCCTCCACTTT.

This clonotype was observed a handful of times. CDR3 DNA: TGTGCCAGCAGCCGTCGGGAGCCGGGGGGCACAGATACGCAGTATTTT. Translation: CASSRREPGGTDTQYF. The gene calls are TRBV6-1 and TRBJ2-3; possible D gene TRBD2, 6 bases. Looked up from germline, CDR1 is MNHNS and CDR2 is SASEGT. Between the trimmed V and J ends, which lost 6 bases and 1 base, there was a span of 17 bases. The CDR3 covers 16 residues.

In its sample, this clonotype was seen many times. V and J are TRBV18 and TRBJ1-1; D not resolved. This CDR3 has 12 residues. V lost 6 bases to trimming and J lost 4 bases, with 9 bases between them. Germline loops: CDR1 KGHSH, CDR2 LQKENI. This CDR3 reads CASSQDFTEAFF. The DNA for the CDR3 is TGTGCCAGCTCCCAGGACTTCACTGAAGCTTTCTTT.

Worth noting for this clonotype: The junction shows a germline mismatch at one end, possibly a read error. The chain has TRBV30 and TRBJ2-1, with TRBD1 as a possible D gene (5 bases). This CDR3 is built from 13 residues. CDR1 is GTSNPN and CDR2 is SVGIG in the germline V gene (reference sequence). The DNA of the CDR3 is TGTGCCTGGACCGTCAAGGGGTGGGTGCCCCGAATCTTC. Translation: CAWTVKGWVPRIF.

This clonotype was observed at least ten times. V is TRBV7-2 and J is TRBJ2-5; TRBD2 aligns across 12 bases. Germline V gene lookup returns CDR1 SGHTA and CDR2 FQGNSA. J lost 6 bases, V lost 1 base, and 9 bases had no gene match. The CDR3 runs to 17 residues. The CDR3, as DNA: TGTGCCAGCAGCTTAGGTCTAGCGGGAGGGCCGGCAAAGACCCAGTACTTC. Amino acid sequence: CASSLGLAGGPAKTQYF. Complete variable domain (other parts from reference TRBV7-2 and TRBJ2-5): GAGVSQSPSNKVTEKGKDVELRCDPISGHTALYWYRQSLGQGLEFLIYFQGNSAPDKSGLPSDRFSAERTGGSVSTLTIQRTQQEDSAVYLCASSLGLAGGPAKTQYFGPGTRLLVL.

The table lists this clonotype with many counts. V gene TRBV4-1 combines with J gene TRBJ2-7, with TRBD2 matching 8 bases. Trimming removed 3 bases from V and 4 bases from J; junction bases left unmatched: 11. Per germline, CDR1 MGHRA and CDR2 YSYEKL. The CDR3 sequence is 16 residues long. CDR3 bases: TGCGCCAGCAGCCAGTTACTGCGCCGGGAGGGTTACGAGCAGTACTTC. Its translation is CASSQLLRREGYEQYF.

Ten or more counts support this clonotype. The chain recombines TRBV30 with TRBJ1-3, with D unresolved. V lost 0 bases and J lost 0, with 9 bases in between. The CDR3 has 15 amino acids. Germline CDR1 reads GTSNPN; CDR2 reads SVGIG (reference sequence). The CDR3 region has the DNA TGTGCCTGGAGTGTGTCAGCCTCCTCTGGAAACACCATATATTTT. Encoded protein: CAWSVSASSGNTIYF. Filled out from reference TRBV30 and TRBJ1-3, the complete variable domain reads SQTIHQWPATLVQPVGSPLSLECTVEGTSNPNLYWYRQAAGRGLQLLFYSVGIGQISSEVPQNLSASRPQDRQFILSSKKLLLSDSGFYLCAWSVSASSGNTIYFGEGSWLTVV.